This T cell receptor beta chain was sequenced during a study of cytomegalovirus exposure and HLA in healthy donors. Study-level findings and limits: TCR beta sequences numbering more than 15,000 were associated with HLA alleles at 0.05 false discovery rate in a later analysis.

Researchers ran the PCR with 60 Vbeta and 13 Jbeta primers. The assay was immunoSEQ multiplex PCR, and TCRdb's table has in-frame clones only and misses some. The table for this sample gives some 70,000 clones. CDR1 and CDR2 (germline): LNHDA, SQIVND (reference sequence). The CDR3 is 17 residues long. Trimming removed 0 bases at V and 2 bases at J, with 16 bases between. Turning to this clone: Its cognate antigen is unknown.

Sequenced input: PBMCs. V gene TRBV19 combines with J gene TRBJ2-5, with D perhaps matching TRBD2 (5 bases). This TCR was recovered from a man between 40 and 49 years old in good health and CMV-seronegative. The CDR3 loop is CASSIDRIGVQQETQYF. The DNA of the CDR3 is TGTGCCAGTAGTATAGATCGGATCGGGGTCCAGCAAGAGACCCAGTACTTC.